The text below deals with one TCR beta chain. The data stem from a study of T cells of healthy individuals. The CDR3 covers 14 residues. Trimming removed 7 bases from V and 3 bases from J, with 15 bases in between. Germline-derived CDR1 and CDR2 are SEHNR and FQNEAQ (reference sequence). TCRdb analysed the 5' RACE reads with MiXCR anew, one entry per CDR3 protein. The repertoire holds around 80,000 distinct CDR3 sequences, about 5% seen once, with roughly 7.1% in the top ten. The chain carries TRBV7-9 and TRBJ1-1, with no clear D. The sequence was obtained from a female donor in good health. As DNA, the CDR3 is TGTGCCAGCACGCCCCCGGTCGGGGACACTGAAGCTTTCTTT. Translated, it gives CASTPPVGDTEAFF.